One sample yielded the 21 T cell receptor beta chains listed below, sequenced in a study of HIV-infected patients and healthy controls. TCRdb reprocessed the 5' RACE reads via MiXCR and lists one record per CDR3 protein. The sample holds about 67,000 distinct CDR3 sequences; about 15% are singletons and the top ten take under 6.5%. Sequencing was performed on CD4+ T cells from blood. Every receptor here comes from a human donor in good health.

The table lists this clonotype with many counts. The J gene is TRBJ2-5, the V gene TRBV7-2; 8 bases align to TRBD2. The V gene's germline CDR1 is SGHTA and CDR2 FQGNSA. V trimming: 6 bases; J trimming: 1 base; junction bases outside the gene matches: 7. The CDR3 runs 15 residues. The CDR3 is CASRPPSGGQETQYF. The DNA of the CDR3 is TGTGCCAGCAGGCCTCCCAGCGGGGGCCAAGAGACCCAGTACTTC.

The gene calls are TRBV7-2 and TRBJ2-1, with D tentatively TRBD2 (6 bases). CDR3 length: 17 residues. V was pared by 1 base and J by 4 bases, with 17 bases between. In germline, CDR1 is SGHTA, CDR2 FQGNSA. CDR3: CASSLVGLRGTYNEQFF. CDR3 coding DNA: TGTGCCAGCAGCTTAGTTGGGCTCCGGGGGACTTACAATGAGCAGTTCTTC.

This clonotype was found a few times. The CDR3 is CSVDPQGRNAVNTEAFF. CDR3 in DNA: TGCAGCGTTGATCCCCAAGGTAGGAATGCGGTGAACACTGAAGCTTTCTTT. The chain recombines TRBV29-1 with TRBJ1-1; D not resolved. The CDR3 spans 17 residues. Germline CDR1 SQVTM, CDR2 ANQGSEA. Trimming cost V 3 bases and J 0 bases, with 20 bases left between them.

The V and J genes are TRBV27 and TRBJ1-2; the D gene is possibly TRBD1 (6 bases). This CDR3 spans 17 amino acids. Germline CDR1 reads MNHEY; CDR2 reads SMNVEV (reference sequence). With 3 bases removed from V and 6 bases from J, the gap between germline ends came to 23 bases. Here the CDR3 DNA reads TGTGCCAGCAGTTTGTGGGTTCCCAGGGGCGAACATCATGGCTACACCTTC. It translates to CASSLWVPRGEHHGYTF.

This clonotype was picked up many times. The rearrangement links TRBV5-1 to TRBJ2-1; 8 bases are shared with TRBD2. After removal of 1 base from V and 8 bases from J, the junction contained 5 bases not matched to a gene. Germline lookup yields CDR1 SGHRS and CDR2 YFSETQ. The CDR3 is 14 residues long. CDR3 nucleotide sequence: TGCGCCAGCAGCTTGAATCCCGGGGGGGATGAGCAGTTCTTC. Translation: CASSLNPGGDEQFF.

The chain combines TRBV12-3 or TRBV12-4 with TRBJ1-6; 9 bases line up with TRBD1. The CDR3 covers 13 residues. The V and J ends lost 8 bases and 8 bases, in that order; junction bases with no gene match: 4. CDR3 in amino acids: CASAGQGYSPLHF. The CDR3 nucleotides read TGTGCCAGCGCGGGACAGGGTTATTCACCCCTCCACTTT.

This clonotype was counted ten times or more. The chain joins TRBV5-1 to TRBJ2-1; no firm D call. This CDR3 contains 14 residues. Germline V gene data show CDR1 as SGHRS and CDR2 as YFSETQ. V was trimmed by 1 base and J by 3 bases, leaving 8 bases between them. CDR3 residues: CASSLLPDYNEQFF. CDR3 sequence (DNA): TGCGCCAGCAGCTTGCTCCCAGACTACAATGAGCAGTTCTTC.

This clonotype was seen many times. V and J are TRBV12-2 and TRBJ1-3. TRBV12-2 is an annotated pseudogene. This CDR3 has 13 amino acids. The CDR3 DNA reads TGTGCAAGTCGCTCGGTGGGCGGAAACACCATATATTTT. Residues: CASRSVGGNTIYF.

The chain employs TRBV6-2 or TRBV6-3 and TRBJ2-1; 8 nucleotides line up with TRBD2. Germline values: CDR1 MNHEY, CDR2 SVGEGT. The CDR3 has 16 amino acids. J gave up 2 bases and V 6 bases, and 9 bases lay outside the gene matches. The CDR3 region is CASRELAGKTYNEQFF. DNA of the CDR3: TGTGCCAGCAGGGAATTAGCGGGAAAAACCTACAATGAGCAGTTCTTC.

The genes are TRBV28 and TRBJ2-7, with TRBD1 matching 7 bases. The germline V gene encodes CDR1 MDHEN and CDR2 SYDVKM. V trimming: 6 bases; J trimming: 3 bases; junction bases outside the gene matches: 8. The CDR3 extends over 14 amino acids. CDR3 nucleotides: TGTGCCAGCAGCCCTACAGGGGCCCTCTACGAGCAGTACTTC. It yields the protein CASSPTGALYEQYF.

J is TRBJ2-7 and V is TRBV3-1; no reliable D call. Trimming cost V 4 bases and J 0 bases, with 13 bases left between them. This CDR3 has 15 amino acids. From germline, CDR1 is LGHDT and CDR2 YNNKEL (reference sequence). CDR3 sequence (DNA): TGTGCCAGCAGCCCGCCAACAAGTTCCTCCTACGAGCAGTACTTC. It translates to CASSPPTSSSYEQYF.

The rearrangement uses TRBV9 and TRBJ2-5; 10 bases are a match to TRBD2. The CDR3 contains 14 residues. The J segment lost 4 bases and the V segment lost 2 bases, leaving 2 bases of the junction unmatched. Per the germline V gene, CDR1 is SGDLS and CDR2 is YYNGEE. The CDR3: CASSVRLAGETQYF. The CDR3 region has the DNA TGTGCCAGCAGCGTGAGACTAGCGGGAGAGACCCAGTACTTC. The full variable domain, rest sourced from reference TRBV9 and TRBJ2-5, is DSGVTQTPKHLITATGQRVTLRCSPRSGDLSVYWYQQSLDQGLQFLIQYYNGEERAKGNILERFSAQQFPDLHSELNLSSLELGDSALYFCASSVRLAGETQYFGPGTRLLVL.

This clonotype was recorded a few times. This sequence joins TRBV7-2 and TRBJ2-5; 13 nucleotides align to TRBD2. V trimming: 5 bases; J trimming: 6 bases; junction bases outside the gene matches: 9. The CDR3 consists of 16 residues. Germline values: CDR1 SGHTA, CDR2 FQGNSA. The DNA for the CDR3 is TGTGCCAGCAGCCCTGGAGGACTAGCGGGGGCAAAGACCCAGTACTTC. This gives the protein CASSPGGLAGAKTQYF.

The chain carries TRBV24-1 and TRBJ2-1; 7 bases line up with TRBD1. The CDR3 length is 16 residues. Germline CDR1 is KGHDR and CDR2 is SFDVKD. The trim removed 3 bases at V and 1 base at J, leaving 5 bases unmatched. Written as DNA, the CDR3 is TGTGCCACCAGTGATAAGGGGGCAGAGTCCTACAATGAGCAGTTCTTC. Translating gives CATSDKGAESYNEQFF.

The CDR3 spells CSARRTSGRVDEQFF. In DNA, the CDR3 is TGCAGTGCTCGAAGGACTAGCGGGAGGGTCGATGAGCAGTTCTTC. This rearrangement joins TRBV20-1 to TRBJ2-1, with TRBD2 identical over 15 bases. The CDR3 runs to 15 residues. Germline lookup yields CDR1 DFQATT and CDR2 SNEGSKA (reference sequence). V trimming: 5 bases; J trimming: 8 bases; junction bases outside the gene matches: 7.

This clonotype appeared many times. The gene calls are TRBV9 and TRBJ1-1, with unresolved D. The V and J ends lost 0 bases and 1 base respectively, with 7 bases between them. The CDR3 is made up of 14 amino acids. Germline loops: CDR1 SGDLS, CDR2 YYNGEE. The CDR3 loop is CASSVVTTNTEAFF. In DNA, the CDR3 is TGTGCCAGCAGCGTAGTGACGACGAACACTGAAGCTTTCTTT.

V is TRBV4-2 and J is TRBJ2-1, with 10 positions matching TRBD2. This CDR3 comprises 18 residues. Germline V CDR1 and CDR2: LGHNA, YNFKEQ. V dropped 1 base and J dropped 0; count of bases not matched to a gene: 6. The CDR3 DNA follows: TGTGCCAGCAGCCAAGTAGGTAGCGGGGGGCGCTCCTACAATGAGCAGTTCTTC. Translating it yields CASSQVGSGGRSYNEQFF.

Many counts were recorded for this clonotype. This chain links TRBV28 with TRBJ2-4; D possibly corresponds to TRBD1 (5 bases). Looked up from germline, CDR1 is MDHEN and CDR2 is SYDVKM. Between the trimmed V and J ends, which lost 3 bases and 0 bases, there was a span of 12 bases. CDR3 length: 16 residues. The CDR3 region has the DNA TGTGCCAGCAGTTTCCCAGGGTCCCGAGCCAAAAACATTCAGTACTTC. Translation: CASSFPGSRAKNIQYF.

The genes are TRBV7-9 and TRBJ2-3, with D perhaps matching TRBD1 (5 bases). V lost 0 bases and J 2 bases, leaving 9 bases between the germline ends. Germline values: CDR1 SEHNR, CDR2 FQNEAQ (reference sequence). CDR3 length: 15 amino acids. DNA of the CDR3: TGTGCCAGCAGCTTAGCGGGCAGGGTCACAGATACGCAGTATTTT. It yields the protein CASSLAGRVTDTQYF.

CDR3 bases: TGTGCCAGCAGTGAAATTATCGTCGGCCCGTCGAACACTGAAGCTTTCTTT. This translates into CASSEIIVGPSNTEAFF. This rearrangement joins TRBV6-1 to TRBJ1-1, with D unresolved. The germline V gene encodes CDR1 MNHNS and CDR2 SASEGT. This CDR3 is built from 17 residues. The V gene lost 2 bases and the J gene lost 1 base, with 17 bases spanning the gap.

The rearrangement uses TRBV6-2 or TRBV6-3 and TRBJ1-1, with a possible D match to TRBD1 (5 bases). V was shortened by 8 bases and J by 0 bases, with 16 bases between the two germline ends. Per the germline V gene, CDR1 is MNHEY and CDR2 is SVGEGT. The CDR3 runs to 15 residues. In DNA, the CDR3 is TGTGCCAGCGAACTCACGCCGGGGGTGAACACTGAAGCTTTCTTT. This sequence encodes CASELTPGVNTEAFF.